One and the same sample provided the 22 T cell receptor beta chains below, sequenced in a study of blood T cells in healthy people across ages. The use of a sample-barcoded 5' primer and a J-beta primer mix characterized a second PCR of about 6 to 12 cycles. Each CDR3 protein is one row after TCRdb ran MiXCR on the 5' RACE reads. There are hundreds of thousands of distinct CDR3 sequences in the sample; 20% to 25% occur only once, and 3% to 4.5% lies in the top ten. Sequencing was performed on blood. Receptors were obtained from a man between 65 and 85 years old in good health.

The chain has TRBV3-1 and TRBJ1-1; unclear D gene. CDR3 length: 15 amino acids. V lost 0 bases, J lost 0 bases, and 8 bases lay in between. Germline V lookup: CDR1 LGHDT, CDR2 YNNKEL (reference sequence). CDR3 in amino acids: CASSQERVLNTEAFF. The CDR3 DNA reads as TGTGCCAGCAGCCAAGAACGCGTACTGAACACTGAAGCTTTCTTT.

The chain recombines TRBV20-1 with TRBJ2-5, with D possibly matching TRBD2 (6 bases). The J call is in doubt because the DNA end fits TRBJ2-1 better. The length of the CDR3 is 15 residues. The germline CDR1 and CDR2 sequences are DFQATT and SNEGSKA (reference sequence). In DNA, the CDR3 is TGCAGTGCTAGAGTCCACGGGAGAAGGTACAATGAGCAGTTCTTC. Translating gives CSARVHGRRYNEQFF.

This clonotype was counted only a few times. The rearrangement joins TRBV9 to TRBJ1-5; TRBD1 matches at 10 bases. CDR1 is SGDLS, CDR2 YYNGEE, per germline. The CDR3 totals 15 residues. J gave up 6 bases and V 3 bases, and 6 bases lay outside the gene matches. In nucleotides, the CDR3 is TGTGCCAGCAGCGGTGACAGGGGGCTTGGTCAGCCCCAGCATTTT. The encoded protein is CASSGDRGLGQPQHF.

This clonotype occurred a few times. The rearrangement uses TRBV13 and TRBJ1-3; maybe TRBD1 (5 bases). The CDR3 loop spans 16 amino acids. The V gene lost 0 bases and the J gene lost 0 bases, with 9 bases spanning the gap. Germline V gene sequence: CDR1 PRHDT, CDR2 FYEKMQ (reference sequence). The CDR3 bases are TGTGCCAGCAGCTTAGGAAGGGGCGTCTCTGGAAACACCATATATTTT. It codes for CASSLGRGVSGNTIYF. The entire variable domain, with the rest obtained from reference TRBV13 and TRBJ1-3, is as follows: AAGVIQSPRHLIKEKRETATLKCYPIPRHDTVYWYQQGPGQDPQFLISFYEKMQSDKGSIPDRFSAQQFSDYHSELNMSSLELGDSALYFCASSLGRGVSGNTIYFGEGSWLTVV.

The count of this clonotype is one. This could be a read error, since a much larger clone is one nucleotide away. This chain connects TRBV3-1 to TRBJ2-5; unclear D gene. The J call may be mistaken, given a closer DNA end match to TRBJ2-7. Germline CDR1 LGHDT, CDR2 YNNKEL (reference sequence). The CDR3 is made up of 12 amino acids. The CDR3 DNA is TGTGCCAGCAGCCAAGTCCCCCTCGAGCAGTACTTC. Its protein is CASSQVPLEQYF.

This clonotype was seen more than once but under ten times. This clone may be a read error of a much larger clone one base away. The chain carries TRBV27 and TRBJ2-5; either TRBD1 or TRBD2 may fit D (5 bases each). This CDR3 has 14 amino acids. Deletions cut 5 bases from V and 7 bases from J, with 17 bases between. Germline V CDR1 and CDR2: MNHEY, SMNVEV (reference sequence). CDR3: CASSIGTTLGTQYF. The CDR3 bases are TGTGCCAGCAGTATCGGGACCACGTTAGGGACCCAGTACTTC.

The chain joins TRBV5-1 to TRBJ2-1, with a weak D call TRBD1 (5 bases). Germline CDR1 and CDR2: SGHRS and YFSETQ. The CDR3 contains 15 residues. The V end lost 1 base, the J end lost 5 bases, and 13 bases lay between the germline ends. The CDR3 reads CASSLLIEGDNEQFF. CDR3 sequence (DNA): TGCGCCAGCAGCTTGTTGATAGAAGGGGACAATGAGCAGTTCTTC.

The V call is TRBV20-1, the J call TRBJ2-5; D might be TRBD1 or TRBD2, each matching 5 bases. The V gene's germline CDR1 is DFQATT and CDR2 SNEGSKA (reference sequence). Trimming took 2 bases from V and 5 from J, leaving 21 bases between them. The CDR3 extends over 16 amino acids. Here the CDR3 reads CSARRGSARGEETQYF. CDR3 DNA: TGCAGTGCTAGACGGGGCAGTGCGAGAGGGGAGGAGACCCAGTACTTC.

This clonotype was picked up many times. The V gene is TRBV29-1, the J gene TRBJ2-1, with unresolved D. Germline-derived CDR1 and CDR2 are SQVTM and ANQGSEA. This CDR3 comprises 13 residues. Trimming removed 4 bases at V and 7 bases at J, with 14 bases between. The CDR3 DNA is TGCAGCGTTGTCCCTAGTTTTCTGAATGAGCAGTTCTTC. Protein: CSVVPSFLNEQFF.

This clonotype was observed a few times. The rearrangement links TRBV6-5 to TRBJ2-5; D is unresolved. Germline values: CDR1 MNHEY, CDR2 SVGAGI. Trimming took off 2 bases at V and 3 bases at J, with 10 bases between the two ends. The CDR3 runs to 14 residues. The CDR3: CASSYGLLEETQYF. CDR3 nucleotide sequence: TGTGCCAGCAGTTACGGTTTACTCGAAGAGACCCAGTACTTC.

The chain's CDR3 is CASSLQRTQQFF. As DNA, the CDR3 is TGTGCCAGCAGTTTACAGCGGACCCAGCAGTTCTTC. The V call is TRBV28, the J call TRBJ2-1, with a tentative D call TRBD2 (5 bases). The CDR3 covers 12 residues. V was clipped by 2 bases and J by 11 bases, with 10 bases between them. Germline-derived CDR1 and CDR2 are MDHEN and SYDVKM.

The rearrangement links TRBV27 to TRBJ2-1, with TRBD2 matching 9 bases. V dropped 5 bases and J dropped 0; count of bases not matched to a gene: 5. This CDR3 spans 16 amino acids. Germline CDR1 MNHEY, CDR2 SMNVEV (reference sequence). The CDR3 nucleotides are TGTGCCAGCAGTCCTCATAGCGGGAGCTCCTACAATGAGCAGTTCTTC. This translates into CASSPHSGSSYNEQFF.

The chain couples TRBV11-2 to TRBJ2-7; TRBD2 matches 12 bases. The CDR3 extends over 16 amino acids. The germline V gene encodes CDR1 SGHAT and CDR2 FQNNGV. V shed 5 bases and J 3 bases; nucleotides not matched to a gene: 8. In nucleotides, the CDR3 is TGTGCCAGCAGCCCCCGGACTAGCGGGACAGACTACGAGCAGTACTTC. Translation gives CASSPRTSGTDYEQYF.

This clonotype was counted only a few times. The chain combines TRBV27 with TRBJ2-1; 7 nucleotides agree with TRBD1. The ends lost 6 bases at V and 1 base at J; junction bases unmatched: 6. CDR3 length: 15 residues. From germline, CDR1 is MNHEY and CDR2 SMNVEV (reference sequence). DNA of the CDR3: TGTGCCAGCAGCCAAGACAGGGAGTCCTACAATGAGCAGTTCTTC. Amino acid sequence: CASSQDRESYNEQFF.

This clonotype has ten or more counts. V and J are TRBV7-2 and TRBJ2-1, with 10 bases aligning to TRBD2. The CDR3 has 17 residues. CDR1 SGHTA and CDR2 FQGNSA come from the germline V gene. Trimming removed 5 bases from V and 1 base from J; junction bases left unmatched: 8. CDR3 sequence: CASSLRLAGESYNEQFF. The CDR3 coding sequence is TGTGCCAGCAGCCTAAGGCTAGCGGGAGAATCCTACAATGAGCAGTTCTTC.

There are a few counts of this clonotype. The chain uses TRBV5-1 and TRBJ2-5; 9 nucleotides match TRBD1. The end of the DNA is better explained by TRBJ2-1, so the J call may be wrong. Per the germline V gene, CDR1 is SGHRS and CDR2 is YFSETQ. There are 15 residues in the CDR3. CDR3 bases: TGCGCCAGCAGCTTCCGGGACAGGGATTTTGGTGAGCAGTTCTTC. It encodes CASSFRDRDFGEQFF.

This clonotype was counted only a few times. The CDR3 protein is CASSGTGTGSYGAFF. The CDR3 nucleotides read TGTGCCAGCAGTGGCACCGGGACAGGGAGTTATGGGGCTTTCTTT. This chain links TRBV28 with TRBJ1-1; TRBD1 matches at 9 bases. Germline CDR1 MDHEN, CDR2 SYDVKM. The CDR3 loop spans 15 amino acids. The ends lost 5 bases at V and 11 bases at J; junction bases unmatched: 15. Using reference TRBV28 and TRBJ1-1 for the parts outside the CDR3, the full variable domain is DVKVTQSSRYLVKRTGEKVFLECVQDMDHENMFWYRQDPGLGLRLIYFSYDVKMKEKGDIPEGYSVSREKKERFSLILESASTNQTSMYLCASSGTGTGSYGAFFGQGTRLTVV.

This clonotype was found a few times. V and J are TRBV29-1 and TRBJ1-2; unclear D gene. With 3 bases removed from V and 3 bases from J, the gap between germline ends came to 11 bases. CDR1 and CDR2 from the germline V gene are SQVTM and ANQGSEA. This CDR3 is 13 amino acids long. Here the CDR3 reads CSVDLNRDYGYTF. The CDR3 DNA reads TGCAGCGTTGATTTAAATCGCGACTATGGCTACACCTTC.

This chain links TRBV18 with TRBJ2-1; TRBD1 agrees at 8 bases. CDR3 length: 16 residues. J was trimmed by 0 bases and V by 0 bases; bases with no gene match: 1. CDR1 and CDR2 (germline): KGHSH, LQKENI. The CDR3: CASSPPGTGSYNEQFF. The DNA of the CDR3 is TGTGCCAGCTCACCACCCGGGACAGGCTCCTACAATGAGCAGTTCTTC. Full variable domain (outside the CDR3, taken from reference TRBV18 and TRBJ2-1): NAGVMQNPRHLVRRRGQEARLRCSPMKGHSHVYWYRQLPEEGLKFMVYLQKENIIDESGMPKERFSAEFPKEGPSILRIQQVVRGDSAAYFCASSPPGTGSYNEQFFGPGTRLTVL.

This clonotype was observed a few times. Its ends do not fully match the called genes, so a read error is possible. The chain carries TRBV7-8 and TRBJ2-7, with D hard to call. The CDR3 has 13 residues. From germline, CDR1 is SGHVS and CDR2 FQNEAQ. CDR3 protein: CASNLGIHYEQYF. CDR3 nucleotides: TGTGCCAGCAACTTAGGAATTCACTACGAGCAGTACTTC.

This clonotype has ten or more counts. The V gene is TRBV29-1, the J gene TRBJ1-4, with 8 positions matching TRBD1. CDR3 size: 12 residues. The J segment lost 4 bases and the V segment lost 7 bases, leaving 2 bases of the junction unmatched. The V gene's germline CDR1 is SQVTM and CDR2 ANQGSEA. CDR3: CSGQGNNEKLFF. The CDR3 coding sequence is TGCAGCGGACAGGGGAATAATGAAAAACTGTTTTTT. Using reference TRBV29-1 and TRBJ1-4 for the parts outside the CDR3, the full variable domain is SAVISQKPSRDICQRGTSLTIQCQVDSQVTMMFWYRQQPGQSLTLIATANQGSEATYESGFVIDKFPISRPNLTFSTLTVSNMSPEDSSIYLCSGQGNNEKLFFGSGTQLSVL.

The rearrangement joins TRBV20-1 to TRBJ2-7; TRBD1 is a possible D gene (5 bases). The CDR3 loop spans 13 amino acids. Germline V gives CDR1 DFQATT, CDR2 SNEGSKA (reference sequence). V lost 2 bases and J lost 7, with 15 bases in between. CDR3 protein: CSARRQNFREQYF. Written as DNA, the CDR3 is TGCAGTGCTAGAAGACAGAATTTTCGGGAGCAGTACTTC.